Each of the 8 T cell receptor beta chains below was sequenced from the same sample in a study of T-cell reconstitution after alpha-beta-depleted transplantation in children. Unique molecular identifiers featured in how the TCRbeta library was prepared. TCRdb called the PCR reads again in MiXCR, with one record for every CDR3 protein. Counted here are hundreds of thousands of distinct CDR3 sequences, around a sixth occurring once; the ten biggest clones make up approximately 1%. The source material was PBMCs from the stem cell graft donor, sampled from the stem cell graft. The receptors originated from a human donor who donated a stem cell graft to a child with acute myeloid leukemia.

At least ten counts were recorded for this clonotype. The rearrangement links TRBV20-1 to TRBJ1-5; D is unclear. V was shortened by 2 bases and J by 2 bases, with 10 bases between the two germline ends. In germline, CDR1 is DFQATT, CDR2 SNEGSKA (reference sequence). There are 14 residues in the CDR3. Here the CDR3 reads CSARIPDGNQPQHF. DNA of the CDR3: TGCAGTGCTAGAATTCCGGATGGCAATCAGCCCCAGCATTTT.

The table lists this clonotype with many counts. The V gene is TRBV20-1, the J gene TRBJ2-1, with 9 nucleotides matching TRBD1. The CDR3 has 14 amino acids. CDR1 is DFQATT, CDR2 SNEGSKA, per germline (reference sequence). With 6 bases clipped from V and 12 bases from J, the junction kept 15 bases outside the gene matches. CDR3 nucleotide sequence: TGCAGTGCACCTACAGGGGGCCGCCCGGATTGGCAGTTCTTC. Protein: CSAPTGGRPDWQFF.

This clonotype was counted a few times. The rearrangement uses TRBV4-1 and TRBJ2-7, with no clear D. This CDR3 is built from 13 residues. V lost 4 bases, J lost 4 bases, and 11 bases lay in between. In germline, CDR1 is MGHRA, CDR2 YSYEKL. CDR3 region: CASSLQTQYEQYF. CDR3 coding DNA: TGCGCCAGCAGCCTTCAAACACAGTACGAGCAGTACTTC.

The rearrangement links TRBV6-5 to TRBJ2-2, with no clear D. The CDR3 runs 12 residues. Germline V lookup: CDR1 MNHEY, CDR2 SVGAGI. Trimming cost V 7 bases and J 6 bases, with 9 bases left between them. The CDR3 DNA is TGTGCCAGCAATAGGGCCCCCGGGGAGCTGTTTTTT. This codes for CASNRAPGELFF.

This clonotype was seen ten or more times. CDR3 sequence reads: CSARTGNSWEGYTF. CDR3 in DNA: TGCAGTGCTCGGACAGGGAATTCCTGGGAGGGCTACACCTTC. The rearrangement joins TRBV20-1 to TRBJ1-2, with 8 bases fitting TRBD1. This CDR3 has 14 residues. The J segment lost 8 bases and the V segment lost 5 bases, leaving 13 bases of the junction unmatched. Germline V gene lookup returns CDR1 DFQATT and CDR2 SNEGSKA (reference sequence).

The J gene is TRBJ1-3, the V gene TRBV18; D is unresolved. The V end was cut by 3 bases, the J end by 4 bases, with 13 bases between. The CDR3 has 15 amino acids. The germline V gene has CDR1 KGHSH and CDR2 LQKENI. This chain's CDR3 is CASSPLLDSGNTIYF. CDR3 DNA: TGTGCCAGCTCACCTCTTCTAGACTCGGGAAACACCATATATTTT.

This clonotype was found many times. The chain couples TRBV10-3 to TRBJ2-1, with 8 bases fitting TRBD1. The CDR3 length is 15 residues. Germline trimming cut 8 bases from V and 0 bases from J; bases unmatched to any gene: 6. Per the germline V gene, CDR1 is ENHRY and CDR2 is SYGVKD. CDR3 sequence: CAIRGDRSSYNEQFF. Written as DNA, the CDR3 is TGTGCCATCCGAGGGGACAGGAGCTCCTACAATGAGCAGTTCTTC.

With regard to this clonotype: A much larger clone sits a single nucleotide away, making a read error possible. The chain carries TRBV6-1 and TRBJ2-3; D is possibly TRBD2 (6 bases). The CDR3 is made up of 16 amino acids. Germline values: CDR1 MNHNS, CDR2 SASEGT. Between the trimmed V and J ends, which lost 5 bases and 2 bases, there was a span of 17 bases. CDR3 nucleotides: TGTGCCAGCAGTCCCTCACTGTGGACTATCACAGATACGCAGTATTTT. It is translated as CASSPSLWTITDTQYF.